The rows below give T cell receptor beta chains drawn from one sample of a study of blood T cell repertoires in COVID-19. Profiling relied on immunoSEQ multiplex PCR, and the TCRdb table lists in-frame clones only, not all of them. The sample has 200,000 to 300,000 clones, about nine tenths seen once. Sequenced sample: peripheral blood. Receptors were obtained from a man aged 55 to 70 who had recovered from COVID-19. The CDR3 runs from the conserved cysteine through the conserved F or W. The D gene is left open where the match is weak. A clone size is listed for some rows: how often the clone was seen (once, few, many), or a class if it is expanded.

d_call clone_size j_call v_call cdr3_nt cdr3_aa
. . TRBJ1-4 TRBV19 TGTGCCAGTAGCGAAAGGGGCGGGACTGAGAAACTGTTTTTT CASSERGGTEKLFF
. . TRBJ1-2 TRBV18 TGTGCCAGCTCACCATCACTTACTACTGGCTACACCTTC CASSPSLTTGYTF
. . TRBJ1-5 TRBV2 TGTGCCAGCAAAGGTATCGCGACAGCTTATAGCAATCAGCCCCAGCATTTT CASKGIATAYSNQPQHF
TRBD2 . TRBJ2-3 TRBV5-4 TGTGCCAGCAGCACACGGACTAGCGGGGGTACGCAGTATTTT CASSTRTSGGTQYF
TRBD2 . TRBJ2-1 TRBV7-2 TGTGCCAGCAGCTTAGTAAGGCTAGCGGGGGGGTACAATGAGCAGTTCTTC CASSLVRLAGGYNEQFF
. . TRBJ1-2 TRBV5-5 TGTGCCAGCAGTCCCGCTGGGGGCCTTGACTATGGCTACACCTTC CASSPAGGLDYGYTF
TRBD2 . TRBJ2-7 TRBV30 TGTGCCTGGAGTGTCCGACTAGCCACCTCCTACGAGCAGTACTTC CAWSVRLATSYEQYF
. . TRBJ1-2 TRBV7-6 TGTGCCAGCAGCTCTTCCTGGGGGGTTGGCTATGGCTACACCTTC CASSSSWGVGYGYTF
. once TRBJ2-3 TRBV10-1 TGCGCCAGCTCGAGGGGGCGGGAAGGAGATACGCAGTATTTT CASSRGREGDTQYF
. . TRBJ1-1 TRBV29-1 TGCAGCGTTCCGCGTGGTAGGAACACTGAAGCTTTCTTT CSVPRGRNTEAFF
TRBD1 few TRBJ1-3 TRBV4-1 TGCGCCAGCAGCCACGCGGACAGGGCCGTCTCTGGAAACACCATATATTTT CASSHADRAVSGNTIYF
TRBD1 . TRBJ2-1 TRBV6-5 TGTGCCAGCAGTCTAGGACAGGGGGCGTATGAGCAGTTCTTC CASSLGQGAYEQFF
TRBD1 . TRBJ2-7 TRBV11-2 TGTGCCAGCAGCCGACAGGGCAGCTCCTACGAGCAGTACTTC CASSRQGSSYEQYF
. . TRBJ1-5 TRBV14 TGTGCCAGCAGCCAAGTACTACAAGCAGGGCCGCTCTATAGCAATCAGCCCCAGCATTTT CASSQVLQAGPLYSNQPQHF
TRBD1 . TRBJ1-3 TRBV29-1 TGCAGCGTTGTTGAGGGGGCTACTGGAAACACCATATATTTT CSVVEGATGNTIYF
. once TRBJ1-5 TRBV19 TGTGCCAGTGCCCCGGGTAATCAGCCCCAGCATTTT CASAPGNQPQHF
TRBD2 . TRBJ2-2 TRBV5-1 TGCGCCAGCAGCTTGGAGGGACTAACCACCGGGGAGCTGTTTTTT CASSLEGLTTGELFF
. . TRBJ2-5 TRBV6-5 TGTGCCAGCAGGGTAACAGGGCAAGAGACCCAGTACTTC CASRVTGQETQYF
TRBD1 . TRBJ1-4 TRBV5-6 TGTGCCAGCAGCTTGGAGGCAGGGGGGAATGAAAAACTGTTTTTT CASSLEAGGNEKLFF
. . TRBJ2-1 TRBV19 TGTGCCAGTAGGGACTATTTCGATGAGCAGTTCTTC CASRDYFDEQFF
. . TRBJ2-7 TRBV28 TGTGCCAGCAGTTTACCCTCAGCCGGAGAATACGAGCAGTACTTC CASSLPSAGEYEQYF
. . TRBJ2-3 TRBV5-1 TGCGCCAGCAGCGGACTACTAGCAACTAGCACAGATACGCAGTATTTT CASSGLLATSTDTQYF
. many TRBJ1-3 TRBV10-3 TGTGCACTGAAGGGAGGCGGAAACACCATATATTTT CALKGGGNTIYF
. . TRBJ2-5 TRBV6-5 TGTGCCAGCAGCGACCCAGGCGAAGATTGGACCCAGTACTTC CASSDPGEDWTQYF
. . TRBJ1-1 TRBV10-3 TGTGCCATCCAGGGTTCCGGAACTGAAGCTTTCTTT CAIQGSGTEAFF
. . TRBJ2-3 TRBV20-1 TGCAGTGCCCTGGGGGAGGCTACGCAGTATTTT CSALGEATQYF
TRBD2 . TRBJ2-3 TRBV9 TGTGCCAGCAGCGTAGGAGGGACTAGCGGGGGAAAAGGAGATACGCAGTATTTT CASSVGGTSGGKGDTQYF
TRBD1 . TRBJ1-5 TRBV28 TGTGCCAGCACCTCTCGGGACAGGCCTAATCAGCCCCAGCATTTT CASTSRDRPNQPQHF
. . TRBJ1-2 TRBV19 TGTGCCAGTATTGGAGGGTTTGGATATGGCTACACCTTC CASIGGFGYGYTF